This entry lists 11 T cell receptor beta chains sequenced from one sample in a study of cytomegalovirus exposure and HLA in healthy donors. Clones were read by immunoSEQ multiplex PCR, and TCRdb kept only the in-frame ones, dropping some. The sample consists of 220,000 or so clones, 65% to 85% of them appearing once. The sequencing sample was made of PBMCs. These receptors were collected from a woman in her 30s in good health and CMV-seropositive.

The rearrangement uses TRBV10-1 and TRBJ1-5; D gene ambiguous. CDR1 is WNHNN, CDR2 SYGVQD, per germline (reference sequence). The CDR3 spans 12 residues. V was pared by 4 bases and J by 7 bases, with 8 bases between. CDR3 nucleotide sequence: TGCGCCAGCAGTGGTGGAAACCAGCCCCAGCATTTT. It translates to CASSGGNQPQHF.

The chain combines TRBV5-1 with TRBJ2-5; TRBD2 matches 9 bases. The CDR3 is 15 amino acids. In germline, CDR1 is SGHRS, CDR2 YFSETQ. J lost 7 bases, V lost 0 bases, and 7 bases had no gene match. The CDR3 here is CASSLAVAGEGTQYF. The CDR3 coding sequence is TGCGCCAGCAGCTTGGCCGTAGCGGGGGAAGGGACCCAGTACTTC. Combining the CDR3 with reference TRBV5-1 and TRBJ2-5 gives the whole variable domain KAGVTQTPRYLIKTRGQQVTLSCSPISGHRSVSWYQQTPGQGLQFLFEYFSETQRNKGNFPGRFSGRQFSNSRSEMNVSTLELGDSALYLCASSLAVAGEGTQYFGPGTRLLVL.

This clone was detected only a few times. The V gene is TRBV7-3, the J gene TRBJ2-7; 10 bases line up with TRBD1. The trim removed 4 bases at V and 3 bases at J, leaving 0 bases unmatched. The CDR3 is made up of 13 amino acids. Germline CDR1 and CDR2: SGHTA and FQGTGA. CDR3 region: CASSWTGGYEQYF. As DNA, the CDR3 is TGTGCCAGCAGCTGGACAGGGGGCTACGAGCAGTACTTC.

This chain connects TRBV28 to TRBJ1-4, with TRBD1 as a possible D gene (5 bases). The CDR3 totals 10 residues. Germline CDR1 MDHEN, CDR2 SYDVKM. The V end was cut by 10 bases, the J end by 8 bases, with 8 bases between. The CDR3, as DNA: TGTGCCATCGGGGGGGAAAAACTGTTTTTT. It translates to CAIGGEKLFF.

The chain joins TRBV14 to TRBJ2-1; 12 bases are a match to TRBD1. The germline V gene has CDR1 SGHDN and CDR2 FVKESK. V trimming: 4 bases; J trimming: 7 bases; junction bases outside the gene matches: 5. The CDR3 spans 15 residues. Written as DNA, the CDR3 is TGTGCCAGCAGCCGGGGACAGGGGGCTGGGAATGAGCAGTTCTTC. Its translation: CASSRGQGAGNEQFF.

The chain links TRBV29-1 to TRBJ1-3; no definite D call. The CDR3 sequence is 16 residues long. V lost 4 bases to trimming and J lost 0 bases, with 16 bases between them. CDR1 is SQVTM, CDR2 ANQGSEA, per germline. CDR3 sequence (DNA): TGCAGCGTTGGGGGTGCCCCCCAGACCTCTGGAAACACCATATATTTT. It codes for CSVGGAPQTSGNTIYF.

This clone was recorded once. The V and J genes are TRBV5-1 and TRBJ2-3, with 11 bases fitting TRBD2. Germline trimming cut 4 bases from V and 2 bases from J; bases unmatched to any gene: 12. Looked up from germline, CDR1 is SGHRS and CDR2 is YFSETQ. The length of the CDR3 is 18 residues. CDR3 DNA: TGCGCCAGCAGCCTCGAAACTAGCGGGAGTTGGGCCACAGATACGCAGTATTTT. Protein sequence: CASSLETSGSWATDTQYF.

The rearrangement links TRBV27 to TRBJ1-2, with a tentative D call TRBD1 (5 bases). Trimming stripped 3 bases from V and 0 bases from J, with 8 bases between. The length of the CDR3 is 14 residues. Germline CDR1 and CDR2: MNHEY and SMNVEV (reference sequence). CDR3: CASSFGGANYGYTF. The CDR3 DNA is TGTGCCAGCAGTTTCGGGGGGGCTAACTATGGCTACACCTTC.

The CDR3, as DNA: TGTGCCAGCAGTTTCAACAGGGGAAACGTCCTGACTTTC. As protein: CASSFNRGNVLTF. This chain uses TRBV27 with TRBJ2-6; 7 bases agree with TRBD1. The germline V gene has CDR1 MNHEY and CDR2 SMNVEV (reference sequence). The trim removed 3 bases at V and 10 bases at J, leaving 3 bases unmatched. This CDR3 is built from 13 residues.

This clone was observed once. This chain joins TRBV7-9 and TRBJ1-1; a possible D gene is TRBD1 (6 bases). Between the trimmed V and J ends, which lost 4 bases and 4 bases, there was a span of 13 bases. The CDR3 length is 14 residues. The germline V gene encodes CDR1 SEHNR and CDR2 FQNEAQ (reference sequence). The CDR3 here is CASSYGRGGTEAFF. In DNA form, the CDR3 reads TGTGCCAGCAGCTACGGCAGGGGAGGCACTGAAGCTTTCTTT.

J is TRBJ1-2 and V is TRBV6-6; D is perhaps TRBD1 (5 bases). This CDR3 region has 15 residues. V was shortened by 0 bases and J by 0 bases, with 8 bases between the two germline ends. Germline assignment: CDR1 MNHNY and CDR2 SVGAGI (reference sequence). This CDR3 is CASSYSQGSNYGYTF. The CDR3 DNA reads TGTGCCAGCAGTTACTCGCAGGGTTCTAACTATGGCTACACCTTC.